This T cell receptor (beta chain) was sequenced in a study of CD8 T cells in ankylosing spondylitis. General study points: Disease-linked clones proved CD8+ and comparatively uncommon in peripheral blood.

Libraries of TCR beta came from quantitative 5'-RACE with molecular barcodes. TCRdb re-derived calls from the 5' RACE reads in MiXCR, one entry per CDR3 protein. The sample has 200,000 to 250,000 distinct CDR3 sequences; roughly a tenth are singletons. The length of the CDR3 is 15 residues. Per the germline V gene, CDR1 is SGHRS and CDR2 is YFSETQ. The germline V and J ends were trimmed by 0 bases and 7 bases, with 14 bases remaining between them. This clonotype was observed many times. Its antigen is still unknown. V usage is TRBV5-1 and J usage is TRBJ1-5, with D unclear. The sequenced sample was blood, either unsorted or a sorted T cell fraction (not recorded which). This clonotype was obtained from a male donor with ankylosing spondylitis or in good health (not recorded which). Here the CDR3 reads CASSLDDGRGQPQHF. The CDR3 DNA reads TGCGCCAGCAGCTTGGATGATGGGCGAGGGCAGCCCCAGCATTTT. The variable domain in full, completed from reference TRBV5-1 and TRBJ1-5, reads KAGVTQTPRYLIKTRGQQVTLSCSPISGHRSVSWYQQTPGQGLQFLFEYFSETQRNKGNFPGRFSGRQFSNSRSEMNVSTLELGDSALYLCASSLDDGRGQPQHFGDGTRLSIL.